This T cell receptor (beta chain) was sequenced during a study of a mutant IDH1 vaccine in newly diagnosed glioma (dated by TCRdb to 2020 to 2022). Regarding the complete study: Across visits V03 through V10, patients got a total of eight vaccinations, given in weeks 1, 3, 5, 7, 11, 15, 19 and 23. The roughly 33 treated patients were roughly 60% male and roughly 40% female, with a mean age of about 38 years. Peripheral blood samples were drawn at six visits, namely V03 (baseline), V05, V07, V10, V12 and V13. Before enrollment, most patients had been given radiochemotherapy with temozolomide as standard therapy, while the rest had received either radiotherapy alone or temozolomide alone. Vaccination was initiated 4-6 weeks after radiotherapy alone, or concurrently with temozolomide cycles in the chemotherapy-containing groups. For exploratory analyses, 25 treated patients had longitudinal TCRB deep sequencing done wherever samples were available.

To prepare the library, the immunoSEQ multiplex PCR assay was applied. Following the manufacturer's protocol, the hsTCRB Kit was used to amplify rearranged TCR beta chain sequences. An Illumina MiSeq was used to sequence the TCRB libraries. The authors' pipeline ran thus. The kit vendor's proprietary platform handled demultiplexing, trimming and gene mapping. TCRdb retrieved this table from immuneACCESS and kept in-frame rearrangements only. Not all clones are present; in checked studies, unresolved V genes account for under half, and no reason is known for the remainder. From that table come the V and J calls and clone size; the DNA was used to work out D and trimming. In this sample the table shows some 37,000 clones, around 82% of which occur a single time. Around 6% of the sample is held by the ten biggest clonotypes. On the study overall, not on this receptor specifically: Selection of PBMC samples for TCRB deep sequencing was based on availability. Across multiple MHC alleles, vaccine-induced immune responses were seen in about 93% of patients. The authors noted that analyses of patient blood samples could not be reproduced because of sample limitations. Changes in the top peripheral T cell clonotypes picked up by TCRB sequencing did not appear to be linked to pseudoprogression.

This sample's time point label indicates: week 5, during vaccination. Each vaccine dose, consisting of 300 ug of a 20-mer mutant IDH1 peptide in Montanide, was administered subcutaneously with topical imiquimod. All donors had newly diagnosed IDH1-mutant astrocytomas of WHO grade 3 or 4 that showed loss of nuclear ATRX. The samples were drawn from NOA16, a multicentre, single-arm, open-label phase I trial in Germany that tested a mutant IDH1 peptide vaccine in humans for the first time. Genomic DNA for TCRB sequencing was extracted from EDTA blood using the DNeasy Blood and Tissue Kit. With regard to this clone: The specificity of this receptor is unknown. No base qualities exist here, and no much larger clone lies one base off it.

V is shortened by 4 bases, J by 11 bases, and the region joining them spans 20 bases. From the cysteine through the phenylalanine, the CDR3 covers 14 amino acids. The DNA shown is the 42-base CDR3, in frame from base 1. CDR1 and CDR2, per the germline V gene, are SGHRS and YFSETQ. Sequenced here: PBMCs, sampled from a glioma patient whose treatment included an IDH1 peptide vaccine. The chain uses TRBV5-1 and TRBJ2-3; the D segment might be TRBD1 or TRBD2, since each matches 5 bases. This receptor was obtained from a man in his forties with glioma. CDR3 reads: CASSSGDELVWQYF. The nucleotide sequence reads as follows: TGCGCCAGCAGCAGTGGGGACGAACTAGTCTGGCAGTATTTT.